The 24 T cell receptor beta chains in this list originate from one sample, sequenced in a study of CD8 T cells in ankylosing spondylitis. Each CDR3 protein gets one entry after TCRdb re-called the 5' RACE reads with MiXCR. Among 150,000 to 250,000 distinct CDR3 sequences listed, roughly 12% were seen once. Material for sequencing was blood, either unsorted or a sorted T cell fraction (not recorded which). All receptors derive from a male donor with ankylosing spondylitis or in good health (not recorded which).

V usage is TRBV20-1 and J usage is TRBJ2-7; TRBD1 agrees at 8 bases. The CDR3 is made up of 13 amino acids. Germline V CDR1 and CDR2: DFQATT, SNEGSKA (reference sequence). The trim removed 1 base at V and 3 bases at J, leaving 2 bases unmatched. The CDR3 is CSARAGQGYEQYF. The CDR3 DNA reads TGCAGTGCTAGAGCCGGACAGGGCTACGAGCAGTACTTC.

The V call is TRBV27, the J call TRBJ1-6, with 7 bases matching TRBD1. Germline CDR1 is MNHEY and CDR2 is SMNVEV (reference sequence). After removal of 6 bases from V and 6 bases from J, the junction contained 5 bases not matched to a gene. There are 14 residues in the CDR3. The CDR3 here is CASRITGANSPLHF. The CDR3 nucleotides are TGTGCCAGCAGGATAACAGGGGCTAATTCACCCCTCCACTTT.

The rearrangement uses TRBV5-6 and TRBJ1-2; unclear D gene. V was trimmed by 1 base and J by 2 bases, leaving 3 bases between them. Germline CDR1 is SGHDT and CDR2 is YYEEEE. This CDR3 region has 12 residues. The CDR3 loop is CASSLRNYGYTF. CDR3 bases: TGTGCCAGCAGCTTGAGGAACTATGGCTACACCTTC. Variable domain in full (rest from reference TRBV5-6 and TRBJ1-2): DAGVTQSPTHLIKTRGQQVTLRCSPKSGHDTVSWYQQALGQGPQFIFQYYEEEERQRGNFPDRFSGHQFPNYSSELNVNALLLGDSALYLCASSLRNYGYTFGSGTRLTVV.

This chain connects TRBV7-6 to TRBJ2-7, with D unclear. This CDR3 contains 14 residues. V lost 5 bases and J 0 bases, leaving 11 bases between the germline ends. Germline CDR1 is SGHVS and CDR2 is FNYEAQ. The CDR3 spells CASSPRQDSYEQYF. DNA for the CDR3: TGTGCCAGCAGCCCGAGACAAGACTCCTACGAGCAGTACTTC. The full variable domain, its missing parts supplied by reference TRBV7-6 and TRBJ2-7, is GAGVSQSPRYKVTKRGQDVALRCDPISGHVSLYWYRQALGQGPEFLTYFNYEAQQDKSGLPNDRFSAERPEGSISTLTIQRTEQRDSAMYRCASSPRQDSYEQYFGPGTRLTVT.

The chain has TRBV27 and TRBJ2-1, with 7 bases matching TRBD2. Per the germline V gene, CDR1 is MNHEY and CDR2 is SMNVEV (reference sequence). V was pared by 5 bases and J by 2 bases, with 6 bases of the junction left unmatched. This CDR3 region has 15 residues. CDR3 amino acids: CASSPQAGPYNEQFF. The CDR3 coding sequence is TGTGCCAGCAGTCCCCAAGCGGGACCCTACAATGAGCAGTTCTTC.

The rearrangement links TRBV27 to TRBJ1-3, with D tentatively TRBD1 (5 bases). With 0 bases removed from V and 6 bases from J, the gap between germline ends came to 12 bases. CDR3 size: 15 residues. CDR1 is MNHEY and CDR2 is SMNVEV in the germline V gene (reference sequence). CDR3: CASSLSGDPLNTIYF. The DNA of the CDR3 is TGTGCCAGCAGTTTATCAGGGGACCCATTAAACACCATATATTTT.

This chain links TRBV20-1 with TRBJ1-4; D is possibly TRBD1 (5 bases). Germline lookup yields CDR1 DFQATT and CDR2 SNEGSKA (reference sequence). This CDR3 is built from 14 residues. Trimming took off 3 bases at V and 8 bases at J, with 16 bases between the two ends. CDR3: CSARDRQEGEKLFF. The CDR3 bases are TGCAGTGCTAGGGACCGTCAGGAGGGGGAAAAACTGTTTTTT.

This clonotype was recorded only once. V gene TRBV4-2 combines with J gene TRBJ1-6; D perhaps matches TRBD1 (6 bases). Germline assignment: CDR1 LGHNA and CDR2 YNFKEQ. The V end lost 1 base, the J end lost 7 bases, and 17 bases lay between the germline ends. The CDR3 runs 17 residues. CDR3 loop: CASSQALTGANNSPLHF. As DNA, the CDR3 is TGTGCCAGCAGCCAAGCGCTCACGGGGGCTAACAATTCACCCCTCCACTTT.

The chain couples TRBV7-9 to TRBJ1-2; D is ambiguous. Germline loops: CDR1 SEHNR, CDR2 FQNEAQ (reference sequence). V shed 1 base and J shed 4 bases, with 10 bases lying between them. The CDR3 has 14 amino acids. The CDR3, as DNA: TGTGCCAGCAGCTTAGTTGGCACGGCCTATGGCTACACCTTC. Its protein is CASSLVGTAYGYTF.

This clonotype occurred a few times. The rearrangement uses TRBV6-4 and TRBJ2-3; 14 nucleotides line up with TRBD2. The CDR3 is 16 amino acids. The germline V gene has CDR1 MRHNA and CDR2 SNTAGT. The V segment lost 4 bases and the J segment 7 bases; nucleotides outside the gene matches: 7. Written as DNA, the CDR3 is TGTGCCAGCAGTGCCACGACTAGCGGGGGGGGAAATACGCAGTATTTT. Protein product: CASSATTSGGGNTQYF.

This clonotype was recorded many times. The J gene is TRBJ2-3, the V gene TRBV4-1, with D hard to call. Between the trimmed V and J ends, which lost 4 bases and 3 bases, there was a span of 5 bases. Germline V gives CDR1 MGHRA, CDR2 YSYEKL. The length of the CDR3 is 12 residues. The CDR3, as DNA: TGCGCCAGCAGCCTAGAGACAGATACGCAGTATTTT. Translated: CASSLETDTQYF.

This clonotype has ten or more counts. The rearrangement uses TRBV7-9 and TRBJ1-1; perhaps TRBD1 as D (6 bases). The CDR3 spans 13 residues. The germline CDR1 and CDR2 sequences are SEHNR and FQNEAQ (reference sequence). The germline V and J ends were trimmed by 2 bases and 4 bases, with 8 bases remaining between them. The CDR3 region is CASSLSGATEAFF. CDR3 DNA: TGTGCCAGCAGCTTATCAGGGGCCACTGAAGCTTTCTTT.

This clonotype was seen a handful of times. V usage is TRBV6-5 and J usage is TRBJ2-2; no clear D gene. This CDR3 is 15 amino acids long. Germline V gene sequence: CDR1 MNHEY, CDR2 SVGAGI. V was pared by 2 bases and J by 4 bases, with 11 bases between. CDR3 in amino acids: CASSYGVTSTGELFF. CDR3 nucleotide sequence: TGTGCCAGCAGTTACGGGGTGACGAGCACCGGGGAGCTGTTTTTT.

This clonotype has a handful of counts. The rearrangement uses TRBV4-1 and TRBJ2-1, with 7 bases that match TRBD2. Germline CDR1 is MGHRA and CDR2 is YSYEKL. The length of the CDR3 is 16 residues. With V trimmed by 4 bases and J by 0 bases, 6 bases remained unmatched. CDR3 amino acids: CASSPLGEGSYNEQFF. The DNA for the CDR3 is TGCGCCAGCAGCCCTCTTGGGGAGGGCTCCTACAATGAGCAGTTCTTC.

The gene calls are TRBV5-4 and TRBJ2-2, with D perhaps TRBD1 or TRBD2 (5 bases each). V was clipped by 0 bases and J by 1 base, with 19 bases between them. The germline V gene has CDR1 SGHNT and CDR2 YYREEE (reference sequence). The CDR3 is 19 residues long. In DNA form, the CDR3 reads TGTGCCAGCAGCTTGGACGACCAACTTCGGGACGGGAACACCGGGGAGCTGTTTTTT. It codes for CASSLDDQLRDGNTGELFF.

This sequence joins TRBV4-1 and TRBJ1-5, with unresolved D. Trimming shortened V by 1 base and J by 4 bases, and 8 bases separated the two germline ends. This CDR3 has 14 amino acids. The V gene's germline CDR1 is MGHRA and CDR2 YSYEKL. The CDR3 DNA reads TGCGCCAGCAGCCAAGGATTGGGGAATCAGCCCCAGCATTTT. It codes for CASSQGLGNQPQHF.

The table lists this clonotype with many counts. The chain joins TRBV6-1 to TRBJ1-2; D is perhaps TRBD1 (5 bases). The CDR3 loop spans 16 amino acids. Germline V gene lookup returns CDR1 MNHNS and CDR2 SASEGT. Trimming cost V 1 base and J 7 bases, with 19 bases left between them. Written as DNA, the CDR3 is TGTGCCAGCAGTGAAGGCTGGACGGGACTTAGGGTTGGCTACACCTTC. This sequence encodes CASSEGWTGLRVGYTF.

This clonotype was seen only a few times. The J gene is TRBJ2-2, the V gene TRBV4-1; D is unresolved. The V gene's germline CDR1 is MGHRA and CDR2 YSYEKL. V lost 1 base and J lost 1, with 10 bases in between. CDR3 length equals 16 residues. In DNA, the CDR3 is TGCGCCAGCAGCCAAGGGGTGAACATGAACACCGGGGAGCTGTTTTTT. Translation gives CASSQGVNMNTGELFF.

The DNA of the CDR3 is TGTGCCAGCAGCAAAGACCTGTCCGCGAGCATTCAGTACTTC. Its translation: CASSKDLSASIQYF. The chain uses TRBV21-1 and TRBJ2-4; the table assigns TRBD1, which was not confirmed against the DNA. TRBV21-1 is a pseudogene locus. The CDR3 runs 14 residues.

The chain uses TRBV7-9 and TRBJ1-5, with D hard to call. Germline V gene data show CDR1 as SEHNR and CDR2 as FQNEAQ (reference sequence). The CDR3 spans 15 residues. V was clipped by 6 bases and J by 7 bases, with 19 bases between them. The CDR3 nucleotides read TGTGCCAGCAGTTCAGCGGGAGAGGGAGGGCAGCCCCAGCATTTT. Translation: CASSSAGEGGQPQHF.

The chain couples TRBV4-1 to TRBJ2-7; no definite D call. CDR1 is MGHRA and CDR2 is YSYEKL in the germline V gene. Trimming cost V 0 bases and J 1 base, with 7 bases left between them. The CDR3 is 14 amino acids. CDR3 nucleotides: TGCGCCAGCAGCCAAGACTATAGTTCCTACGAGCAGTACTTC. Its protein product is CASSQDYSSYEQYF.

This rearrangement joins TRBV25-1 to TRBJ2-7, with 10 bases that match TRBD1. The J segment lost 0 bases and the V segment lost 3 bases, leaving 5 bases of the junction unmatched. The germline gives CDR1 MGHDK, CDR2 SYGVNS. This CDR3 is 16 amino acids long. CDR3 region: CASSDPGTGASYEQYF. The DNA of the CDR3 is TGTGCCAGCAGTGACCCCGGGACAGGGGCCTCCTACGAGCAGTACTTC.

This clonotype showed up just a few times. The V and J genes are TRBV25-1 and TRBJ2-1; no definite D call. The V end lost 4 bases, the J end lost 3 bases, and 19 bases lay between the germline ends. This CDR3 has 17 residues. CDR1 and CDR2 (germline): MGHDK, SYGVNS. Here the CDR3 reads CASSGSAVGFDYNEQFF. The CDR3, as DNA: TGTGCCAGCAGTGGTTCCGCGGTTGGGTTCGACTACAATGAGCAGTTCTTC. The full variable domain, in which reference TRBV25-1 and TRBJ2-1 provide the parts outside the CDR3, is EADIYQTPRYLVIGTGKKITLECSQTMGHDKMYWYQQDPGMELHLIHYSYGVNSTEKGDLSSESTVSRIRTEHFPLTLESARPSHTSQYLCASSGSAVGFDYNEQFFGPGTRLTVL.

The chain uses TRBV7-9 and TRBJ2-3; possible D gene TRBD1, 5 bases. The germline gives CDR1 SEHNR, CDR2 FQNEAQ (reference sequence). V was cut by 1 base and J by 1 base, with 9 bases left in between. CDR3 size: 15 residues. CDR3 nucleotide sequence: TGTGCCAGCAGCTTAGGACAGCAACGCACAGATACGCAGTATTTT. It specifies CASSLGQQRTDTQYF. Full variable domain (remainder filled in from reference TRBV7-9 and TRBJ2-3): DTGVSQNPRHKITKRGQNVTFRCDPISEHNRLYWYRQTLGQGPEFLTYFQNEAQLEKSRLLSDRFSAERPKGSFSTLEIQRTEQGDSAMYLCASSLGQQRTDTQYFGPGTRLTVL.